The 24 T cell receptor beta chains below all came from one sample that was sequenced in a study of blood T cells in healthy people across ages. PCR was performed a second time for roughly 6 to 12 cycles using a sample-barcoded 5' primer and a J-beta primer mix. TCRdb passed the 5' RACE reads through MiXCR, listing each CDR3 protein once. The profile shows about 1.7 million distinct CDR3 sequences, 28% of them singletons. The sample taken for sequencing was blood. The receptors derive from a woman in her 30s in good health.

The chain has TRBV12-3 or TRBV12-4 and TRBJ2-7, with D unclear. This CDR3 is 13 amino acids long. The V and J ends lost 5 bases and 6 bases respectively, with 14 bases between them. Here the CDR3 DNA reads TGTGCCAGCAGTCGGAGCCTCGGTTTCGAGCAGTACTTC. This codes for CASSRSLGFEQYF.

The chain is built from TRBV30 and TRBJ2-1, with 10 bases lining up with TRBD1. This CDR3 is built from 15 residues. CDR1 and CDR2 from the germline V gene are GTSNPN and SVGIG (reference sequence). The V segment lost 5 bases and the J segment 4 bases; nucleotides outside the gene matches: 8. CDR3 residues: CAWFGRDRGYNEQFF. CDR3 DNA sequence: TGTGCCTGGTTTGGGCGGGACAGGGGATACAATGAGCAGTTCTTC.

This chain links TRBV15 with TRBJ2-1, with 8 nucleotides matching TRBD2. V was pared by 6 bases and J by 0 bases, with 7 bases of the junction left unmatched. The CDR3 extends over 16 amino acids. Germline CDR1 LNHNV, CDR2 YYDKDF (reference sequence). The CDR3 DNA reads as TGTGCCACCAGGGGACTAGATAATTTCTCCTACAATGAGCAGTTCTTC. It yields the protein CATRGLDNFSYNEQFF. Full variable domain (outside the CDR3, taken from reference TRBV15 and TRBJ2-1): DAMVIQNPRYQVTQFGKPVTLSCSQTLNHNVMYWYQQKSSQAPKLLFHYYDKDFNNEADTPDNFQSRRPNTSFCFLDIRSPGLGDTAMYLCATRGLDNFSYNEQFFGPGTRLTVL.

Ten or more counts support this clonotype. The gene calls are TRBV27 and TRBJ2-7, with TRBD1 matching over 9 bases. This CDR3 has 15 residues. J was trimmed by 3 bases and V by 8 bases; bases with no gene match: 11. Per the germline V gene, CDR1 is MNHEY and CDR2 is SMNVEV (reference sequence). For the CDR3, the DNA is TGTGCCAGCCGGATCGACCCGGGACAGGGCTACGAGCAGTACTTC. Amino acid sequence: CASRIDPGQGYEQYF.

The chain uses TRBV29-1 and TRBJ2-3, with D unclear. Trimming pared 6 bases from V and 5 bases from J, leaving 18 bases between. Germline CDR1 is SQVTM and CDR2 is ANQGSEA. The CDR3 sequence is 14 residues long. The CDR3 reads CSVPSAIWGDTQYF. In DNA form, the CDR3 reads TGCAGCGTCCCTTCGGCTATTTGGGGAGATACGCAGTATTTT.

This clonotype was counted between two and nine times. The genes are TRBV12-3 or TRBV12-4 and TRBJ2-5; D remains ambiguous. Trimming took off 8 bases at V and 3 bases at J, with 13 bases between the two ends. The CDR3 extends over 13 amino acids. The CDR3 region is CASGKSEEETQYF. The DNA for the CDR3 is TGTGCCAGCGGTAAAAGCGAGGAAGAGACCCAGTACTTC.

Regarding this clonotype: A much larger clonotype is one base distant, so this may be a read error. This chain links TRBV15 with TRBJ2-5, with 10 bases that match TRBD1. Per the germline V gene, CDR1 is LNHNV and CDR2 is YYDKDF (reference sequence). CDR3 size: 16 residues. The CDR3 loop reads CTTSRAGQGTQETQYF. DNA of the CDR3: TGTACCACCAGCAGAGCGGGACAGGGGACGCAAGAGACCCAGTACTTC. The entire variable domain, with the rest obtained from reference TRBV15 and TRBJ2-5, is as follows: DAMVIQNPRYQVTQFGKPVTLSCSQTLNHNVMYWYQQKSSQAPKLLFHYYDKDFNNEADTPDNFQSRRPNTSFCFLDIRSPGLGDTAMYLCTTSRAGQGTQETQYFGPGTRLLVL.

In its sample, this clonotype was seen many times. This chain joins TRBV10-3 and TRBJ2-1; the D gene could be TRBD1 or TRBD2 (5 bases each). The CDR3 runs 16 residues. In germline, CDR1 is ENHRY, CDR2 SYGVKD. V lost 1 base to trimming and J lost 9 bases, with 19 bases between them. CDR3 sequence reads: CAISEFTGTTGGEQFF. The CDR3 coding sequence is TGTGCCATCAGTGAGTTTACCGGGACCACAGGCGGTGAGCAGTTCTTC.

This clonotype was picked up a small number of times. The chain combines TRBV5-1 with TRBJ2-1; a possible D gene is TRBD2 (5 bases). The CDR3 totals 13 residues. Germline lookup yields CDR1 SGHRS and CDR2 YFSETQ. The germline V and J ends were trimmed by 4 bases and 9 bases, with 14 bases remaining between them. The CDR3 DNA is TGCGCCAGCAGCCCGACTATCCCCCCTGAGCAGTTCTTC. It encodes CASSPTIPPEQFF.

The V gene is TRBV3-1, the J gene TRBJ2-1; D perhaps matches TRBD2 (6 bases). Germline V gives CDR1 LGHDT, CDR2 YNNKEL (reference sequence). V was clipped by 3 bases and J by 10 bases, with 13 bases between them. This CDR3 region has 13 residues. CDR3 protein: CASSHSHRGEQFF. The CDR3 nucleotides read TGTGCCAGCAGCCATTCTCACCGGGGGGAGCAGTTCTTC.

V gene TRBV18 combines with J gene TRBJ2-3; D perhaps matches TRBD2 (6 bases). Germline CDR1 is KGHSH and CDR2 is LQKENI. This CDR3 comprises 14 residues. V lost 3 bases and J lost 5, with 12 bases in between. Here the CDR3 reads CASSPRDLKDTQYF. The CDR3, as DNA: TGTGCCAGCTCACCCCGGGACTTAAAAGATACGCAGTATTTT.

There are a few counts of this clonotype. V usage is TRBV20-1 and J usage is TRBJ2-1, with D unclear. This CDR3 region has 14 residues. V lost 1 base and J 0 bases, leaving 7 bases between the germline ends. CDR1 is DFQATT, CDR2 SNEGSKA, per germline (reference sequence). This chain's CDR3 is CSARADRSYNEQFF. The CDR3 region has the DNA TGCAGTGCTAGAGCCGACCGCTCCTACAATGAGCAGTTCTTC.

This clonotype has more than one count but fewer than ten. The chain uses TRBV5-5 and TRBJ1-1, with D perhaps TRBD1 (5 bases). Germline assignment: CDR1 SGHKS and CDR2 YYEKEE (reference sequence). Trimming removed 4 bases at V and 11 bases at J, with 18 bases between. The CDR3 spans 13 residues. The CDR3 protein is CASSIGTPEGAFF. CDR3 DNA: TGTGCCAGCAGCATCGGGACCCCCGAGGGGGCTTTCTTT.

The chain recombines TRBV6-4 with TRBJ1-1; D is ambiguous. The CDR3 is 14 residues long. The V and J ends lost 0 bases and 3 bases respectively, with 8 bases between them. Germline CDR1 MRHNA, CDR2 SNTAGT. In nucleotides, the CDR3 is TGTGCCAGCAGTGACTCATGGGGTGACACTGAAGCTTTCTTT. Translating it yields CASSDSWGDTEAFF.

This clonotype has a handful of counts. This rearrangement joins TRBV5-1 to TRBJ2-2; D could derive from TRBD1 or TRBD2 (5 bases each). This CDR3 comprises 15 residues. The ends were cut back, 0 bases at V and 5 bases at J, with 11 bases in the middle. CDR1 is SGHRS, CDR2 YFSETQ, per germline. The CDR3 region has the DNA TGCGCCAGCAGCTTGGCGGGGCTCGGAACCGGGGAGCTGTTTTTT. This translates into CASSLAGLGTGELFF.

DNA of the CDR3: TGCAGTGCTAGTTTCAGGGGTTCACCCCTCCACTTT. Translation gives CSASFRGSPLHF. V usage is TRBV20-1 and J usage is TRBJ1-6; tentative D call: TRBD1 (6 bases). Germline CDR1 and CDR2: DFQATT and SNEGSKA (reference sequence). This CDR3 region has 12 residues. V was shortened by 3 bases and J by 9 bases, with 9 bases between the two germline ends.

The rearrangement joins TRBV2 to TRBJ1-5, with D possibly matching TRBD1 (6 bases). This CDR3 region has 15 residues. Germline CDR1 and CDR2: SNHLY and FYNNEI. The germline V and J ends were trimmed by 7 bases and 2 bases, with 15 bases remaining between them. This CDR3 is CASTREPGGNQPQHF. The DNA for the CDR3 is TGTGCCAGCACCCGGGAGCCAGGGGGCAATCAGCCCCAGCATTTT. The whole variable domain, remainder taken from reference TRBV2 and TRBJ1-5, is EPEVTQTPSHQVTQMGQEVILRCVPISNHLYFYWYRQILGQKVEFLVSFYNNEISEKSEIFDDQFSVERPDGSNFTLKIRSTKLEDSAMYFCASTREPGGNQPQHFGDGTRLSIL.

This clonotype was seen many times. The chain uses TRBV12-3 or TRBV12-4 and TRBJ2-4, with a tentative D call TRBD2 (5 bases). V lost 8 bases, J lost 0 bases, and 5 bases lay in between. The CDR3 runs to 12 residues. The CDR3 DNA sequence: TGTGCCAGCGGACTAGCCAAAAACATTCAGTACTTC. Residues: CASGLAKNIQYF.

The chain combines TRBV28 with TRBJ2-7; the D is unclear. V dropped 8 bases and J dropped 2 bases, with 13 bases sitting between them. The CDR3 length is 13 residues. CDR1 is MDHEN, CDR2 SYDVKM, per germline. The CDR3 coding sequence is TGTGCCAGCTCTATGACACCAACCTACGAGCAGTACTTC. This gives the protein CASSMTPTYEQYF.

V is TRBV21-1 and J is TRBJ2-7; the table assigns TRBD2, which was not confirmed against the DNA. TRBV21-1 is an annotated pseudogene. There are 19 residues in the CDR3. The CDR3 loop is CASSKKKLGGTKSSYEQYF. The CDR3 DNA follows: TGTGCCAGCAGCAAAAAAAAACTAGGGGGTACCAAATCTTCCTACGAGCAGTACTTC.

The chain has TRBV2 and TRBJ2-3, with 7 bases matching TRBD2. Germline CDR1 reads SNHLY; CDR2 reads FYNNEI. This CDR3 region has 15 residues. V was pared by 6 bases and J by 3 bases, with 9 bases of the junction left unmatched. The CDR3 is CASSDGLGETDTQYF. CDR3 DNA sequence: TGTGCCAGCAGCGACGGACTAGGTGAGACAGATACGCAGTATTTT.

This clonotype was recorded many times. The chain couples TRBV5-1 to TRBJ2-1, with 13 bases lining up with TRBD2. Per germline, CDR1 SGHRS and CDR2 YFSETQ. V trimming: 4 bases; J trimming: 1 base; junction bases outside the gene matches: 5. This CDR3 has 17 amino acids. As DNA, the CDR3 is TGCGCCAGCAGCCGACTAGCGGGGGGCGCGTCCTACAATGAGCAGTTCTTC. It is translated as CASSRLAGGASYNEQFF.

This clonotype was detected only a few times. The CDR3 DNA reads as TGTGCCAGCAGCTTAGGTCCGACAGGGGATATGGCTGGGGCCAACGTCCTGACTTTC. It encodes CASSLGPTGDMAGANVLTF. The rearrangement uses TRBV7-9 and TRBJ2-6; 8 positions agree with TRBD1. Trimming cost V 1 base and J 2 bases; bases outside gene matches: 10. Germline CDR1 reads SEHNR; CDR2 reads FQNEAQ (reference sequence). This CDR3 region has 19 residues.

The rearrangement joins TRBV4-1 to TRBJ2-7; the D is unclear. Germline values: CDR1 MGHRA, CDR2 YSYEKL. The germline V and J ends were trimmed by 0 bases and 0 bases, with 12 bases remaining between them. This CDR3 has 16 amino acids. The CDR3 region is CASSQEPWPSSYEQYF. DNA of the CDR3: TGCGCCAGCAGCCAAGAACCCTGGCCGAGCTCCTACGAGCAGTACTTC.